A selection of T cell receptor beta chains follows, all from one sample in a study of T cell responses to AZD1222 COVID-19 vaccine. Generated by immunoSEQ multiplex PCR, the TCRdb table keeps only in-frame clones and is missing some. The sample lists around 160,000 clones; about 93% were seen once. The source material was peripheral blood, sampled on day 0 of AZD1222 vaccination. These receptors were collected from an adult in good health. Each CDR3 is given with its conserved first and last residue. D genes are given only for firm matches. Clone size is given for some rows only: seen once, a few or many times, or a class if the clone is expanded.

cdr3_length,v_call,clone_size,j_call,d_call,cdr3_nt,cdr3_aa
14,TRBV18,once,TRBJ2-2,-,TGTGCCAGCTCACCACTTTTCGGCACCGGGGAGCTGTTTTTT,CASSPLFGTGELFF
13,TRBV28,once,TRBJ1-2,-,TGTGCCAGCAGTTTGTACAGCTACTATGGCTACACCTTC,CASSLYSYYGYTF
14,TRBV2,-,TRBJ1-4,-,TGTGCCAGCAACGGAGGGGGAAGAATGGAAAAACTGTTTTTT,CASNGGGRMEKLFF
11,TRBV27,-,TRBJ2-7,-,TGTGCCAGCCAACTGGCGACCGAGCAGTACTTC,CASQLATEQYF
15,TRBV3-1/TRBV3-2,-,TRBJ2-2,-,TGTGCCAGCAGCCAAGATTTCGGTAGCACCGGGGAGCTGTTTTTT,CASSQDFGSTGELFF
12,TRBV5-1,-,TRBJ2-7,-,TGCGCCAGCTCCCGGGAAGGAGACGAGCAGTACTTC,CASSREGDEQYF
14,TRBV19,-,TRBJ1-1,-,TGTGCCAGTAGTTACAGGGAGGGGAACACTGAAGCTTTCTTT,CASSYREGNTEAFF
11,TRBV6-5,-,TRBJ1-1,-,TGTGCCACTTCACAGGGAACTGAAGCTTTCTTT,CATSQGTEAFF
15,TRBV7-9,-,TRBJ1-2,-,TGTGCCAGCAGCTTAGACAGGCCCATCTCCCATGGCTACACCTTC,CASSLDRPISHGYTF
13,TRBV15,few,TRBJ1-2,TRBD1,TGTGCCACCAGTATCGACAGGGTGGATGGCTACACCTTC,CATSIDRVDGYTF
14,TRBV4-1,-,TRBJ2-7,TRBD1,TGCGCCAGCAGCCTTCCGGGACAGCGCTACGAGCAGTACTTC,CASSLPGQRYEQYF
13,TRBV18,-,TRBJ2-7,-,TGTGCCAGCTCACCAGCCAGTAGCTACGAGCAGTACTTC,CASSPASSYEQYF
17,TRBV25-1,-,TRBJ1-1,-,TGTGCCAGCAGTGAATCCCGGCAGGGCAAGGTGAACACTGAAGCTTTCTTT,CASSESRQGKVNTEAFF
16,TRBV11-3,-,TRBJ1-1,TRBD1,TGTGCCAGCAGCCGCGCTTCGACAGGGCGAGGTAGTGAAGCTTTCTTT,CASSRASTGRGSEAFF
17,TRBV28,-,TRBJ2-2,-,TGTGCCAGCGTCAAAATTATGGGGGGCGCGGTATACGGGGAGCTGTTTTTT,CASVKIMGGAVYGELFF
16,TRBV7-8,-,TRBJ1-4,-,TGTGCCAGCAGTACCAATCAGGGAAAGCTTAATGAAAAACTGTTTTTT,CASSTNQGKLNEKLFF
15,TRBV2,-,TRBJ1-1,-,TGTGCCAGCAGTCGGGCCTTACTGGGTAACACTGAAGCTTTCTTT,CASSRALLGNTEAFF
11,TRBV7-9,-,TRBJ2-5,-,TGTGCCAGCAGCTTTGGGGGACCCCAGTACTTC,CASSFGGPQYF
18,TRBV7-2,-,TRBJ2-2,-,TGTGCCAGCAGCGTCTCGGTGGGGGATATGGCGAACACCGGGGAGCTGTTTTTT,CASSVSVGDMANTGELFF
13,TRBV10-3,-,TRBJ1-1,-,TGTGCCATCAGGCCGGGAGGGAACACTGAAGCTTTCTTT,CAIRPGGNTEAFF
13,TRBV6-5,-,TRBJ1-2,TRBD1,TGTGCCAGCAGGGGACAGGGGGCACAGGGCTACACCTTC,CASRGQGAQGYTF
16,TRBV3-1/TRBV3-2,-,TRBJ2-7,-,TGTGCCAGCAGCCAAGGGTCCCCAGGGAAAGTCTACGAGCAGTACTTC,CASSQGSPGKVYEQYF
14,TRBV27,-,TRBJ1-1,-,TGTGCCAGCAGTTTAAGCGGGCCTACTACGAAAGCTTTCTTT,CASSLSGPTTKAFF
12,TRBV19,-,TRBJ1-1,TRBD1,TGTGCCAGTAGTGCTGGGACAGGAAAAGCTTTCTTT,CASSAGTGKAFF
11,TRBV6-5,-,TRBJ2-1,-,TGTGCCAGCCGATCGACCAGTGAGCAGTTCTTC,CASRSTSEQFF
16,TRBV6-5,-,TRBJ2-1,-,TGTGCCAGCAGTTACGGTGCTGTCTACTCCTACAATGAGCAGTTCTTC,CASSYGAVYSYNEQFF
13,TRBV7-6,-,TRBJ1-2,TRBD1,TGTGCCAGCAGCCCAGGGGGCGAGTATGGCTACACCTTC,CASSPGGEYGYTF
13,TRBV4-1,-,TRBJ2-7,-,TGCGCCAGCAGCCAACCAGGGTCCTACGAGCAGTACTTC,CASSQPGSYEQYF
15,TRBV19,few,TRBJ1-4,-,TGTGCCAGTAGTACTCCCGGGACATCTAATGAAAAACTGTTTTTT,CASSTPGTSNEKLFF
15,TRBV19,-,TRBJ1-5,TRBD1,TGTGCCACCCATTGGGGGACAGGGGGGAATCAGCCCCAGCATTTT,CATHWGTGGNQPQHF
15,TRBV7-2,-,TRBJ2-3,TRBD1,TGTGCCAGCAGCTTCCGACAGGGGAGCACAGATACGCAGTATTTT,CASSFRQGSTDTQYF
15,TRBV7-3,-,TRBJ2-3,-,TGTGCCAGCAGCTCAGCCGGGACTAGCACAGATACGCAGTATTTT,CASSSAGTSTDTQYF
14,TRBV7-9,few,TRBJ1-1,-,TGTGCCAGCAGCTCGTCTCGGGTGAACACTGAAGCTTTCTTT,CASSSSRVNTEAFF
14,TRBV29-1,-,TRBJ1-1,-,TGCAGCGTTGGATCCCCCAGGGGCAACACTGAAGCTTTCTTT,CSVGSPRGNTEAFF
15,TRBV27,once,TRBJ1-3,TRBD1,TGTGCCAGCAGTACCCGACAGGGGGCTGGAAACACCATATATTTT,CASSTRQGAGNTIYF
13,TRBV7-8,-,TRBJ2-7,TRBD2,TGTGCCAGCAGCCGACTAGCTGGGAACGAGCAGTACTTC,CASSRLAGNEQYF
15,TRBV6-4,-,TRBJ2-1,TRBD1,TGTGCCAGCAGTGACTCGGCAGGGGGAGACAATGAGCAGTTCTTC,CASSDSAGGDNEQFF
12,TRBV29-1,-,TRBJ2-7,-,TGCAGCGTGCGCCGGGACCCCTACGAGCAGTACTTC,CSVRRDPYEQYF
14,TRBV6-2/TRBV6-3,-,TRBJ2-5,-,TGTGCCAGCAGTACCTGGTGGGCCGAAGAGACCCAGTACTTC,CASSTWWAEETQYF
16,TRBV24-1,-,TRBJ2-1,TRBD2,TGTGCCACCAGATCTCCTAGCGGGACCGGCGCCAATGAGCAGTTCTTC,CATRSPSGTGANEQFF
12,TRBV19,once,TRBJ2-5,-,TGTGCCTGTAGTAGGACCCAAGAGACCCAGTACTTC,CACSRTQETQYF
14,TRBV18,-,TRBJ2-7,-,TGTGCCAGCTCACCTCCCGGAGGTCTCTACGAGCAGTACTTC,CASSPPGGLYEQYF
15,TRBV6-5,-,TRBJ1-4,-,TGTGCCAGCGGGAGGGCCGCCGCTTCAGGTGAAAAACTGTTTTTT,CASGRAAASGEKLFF
12,TRBV9,-,TRBJ2-7,-,TGTGCCAGCAACCAAGGGGGGGGCGAGCAGTACTTC,CASNQGGGEQYF
14,TRBV19,-,TRBJ2-1,TRBD1,TGTGCCAGTAGTATGAGGGGGCCCGGCGATGAGCAGTTCTTC,CASSMRGPGDEQFF
15,TRBV18,-,TRBJ2-4,-,TGTGCCAGCTCAATCAATCCTGTAGCCAAAAACATTCAGTACTTC,CASSINPVAKNIQYF